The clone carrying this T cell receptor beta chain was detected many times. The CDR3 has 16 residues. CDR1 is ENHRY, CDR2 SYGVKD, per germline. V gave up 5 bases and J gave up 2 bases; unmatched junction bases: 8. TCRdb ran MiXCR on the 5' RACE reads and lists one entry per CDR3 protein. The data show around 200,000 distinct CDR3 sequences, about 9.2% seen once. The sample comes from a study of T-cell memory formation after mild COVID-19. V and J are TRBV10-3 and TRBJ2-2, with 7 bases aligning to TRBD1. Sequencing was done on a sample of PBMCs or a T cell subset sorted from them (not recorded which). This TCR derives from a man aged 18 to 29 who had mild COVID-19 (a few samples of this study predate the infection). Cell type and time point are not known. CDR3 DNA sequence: TGTGCCATCAGTATTACCGGGACAGCCAACACCGGGGAGCTGTTTTTT. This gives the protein CAISITGTANTGELFF.